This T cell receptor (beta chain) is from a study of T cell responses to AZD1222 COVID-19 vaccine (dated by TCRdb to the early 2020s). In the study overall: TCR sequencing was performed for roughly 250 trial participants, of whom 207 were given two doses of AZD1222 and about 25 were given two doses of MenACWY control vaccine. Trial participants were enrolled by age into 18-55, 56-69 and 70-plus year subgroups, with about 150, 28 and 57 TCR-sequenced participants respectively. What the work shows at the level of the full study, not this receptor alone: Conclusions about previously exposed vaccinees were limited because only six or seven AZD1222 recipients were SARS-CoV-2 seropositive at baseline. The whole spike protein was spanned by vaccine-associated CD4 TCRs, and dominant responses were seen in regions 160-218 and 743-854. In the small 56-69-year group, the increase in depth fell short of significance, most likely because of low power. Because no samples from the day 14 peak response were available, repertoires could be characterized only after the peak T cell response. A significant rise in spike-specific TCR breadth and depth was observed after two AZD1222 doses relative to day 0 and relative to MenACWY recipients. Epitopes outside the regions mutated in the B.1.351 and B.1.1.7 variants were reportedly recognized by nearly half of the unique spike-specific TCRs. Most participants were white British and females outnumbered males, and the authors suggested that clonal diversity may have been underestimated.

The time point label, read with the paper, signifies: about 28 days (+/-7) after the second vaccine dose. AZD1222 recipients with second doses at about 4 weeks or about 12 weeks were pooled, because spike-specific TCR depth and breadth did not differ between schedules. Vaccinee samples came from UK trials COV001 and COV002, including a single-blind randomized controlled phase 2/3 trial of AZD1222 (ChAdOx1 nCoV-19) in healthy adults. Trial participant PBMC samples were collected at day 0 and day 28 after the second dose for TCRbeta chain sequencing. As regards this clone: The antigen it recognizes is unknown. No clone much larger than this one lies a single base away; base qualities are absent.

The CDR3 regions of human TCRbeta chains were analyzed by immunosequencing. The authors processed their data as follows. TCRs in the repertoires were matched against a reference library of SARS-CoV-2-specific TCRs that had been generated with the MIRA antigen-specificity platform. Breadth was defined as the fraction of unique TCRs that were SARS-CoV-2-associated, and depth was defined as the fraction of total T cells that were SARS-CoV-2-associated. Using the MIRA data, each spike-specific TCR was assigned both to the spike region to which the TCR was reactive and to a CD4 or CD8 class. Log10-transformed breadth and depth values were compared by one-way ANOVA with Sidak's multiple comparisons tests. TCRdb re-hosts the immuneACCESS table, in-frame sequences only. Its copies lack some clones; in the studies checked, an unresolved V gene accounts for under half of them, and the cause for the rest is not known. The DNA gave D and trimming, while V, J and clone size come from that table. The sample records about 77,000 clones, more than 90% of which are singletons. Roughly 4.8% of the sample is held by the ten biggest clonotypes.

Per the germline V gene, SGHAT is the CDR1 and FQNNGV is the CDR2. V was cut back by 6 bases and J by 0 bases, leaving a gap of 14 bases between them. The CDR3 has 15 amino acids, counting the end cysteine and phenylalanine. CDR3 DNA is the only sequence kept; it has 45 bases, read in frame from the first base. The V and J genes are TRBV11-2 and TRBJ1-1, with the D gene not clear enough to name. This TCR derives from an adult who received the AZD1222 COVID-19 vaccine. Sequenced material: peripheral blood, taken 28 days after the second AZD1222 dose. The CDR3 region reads CASSPMGGLNTEAFF. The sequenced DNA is TGTGCCAGCAGTCCAATGGGAGGTCTGAACACTGAAGCTTTCTTT.